This TCR beta chain came from a study of identical twins. Study-level points and caveats: Memory repertoires lacked the insertion deficit that abundant cord blood beta clonotypes showed.

CDR1 SGHTA and CDR2 FQGTGA come from the germline V gene. This CDR3 contains 15 residues. The V and J ends lost 0 bases and 7 bases respectively, with 13 bases between them. Unique molecular identifiers were in the cDNA, with template-switch universal primer binding. A single record per CDR3 protein comes from TCRdb applying MiXCR to the 5' RACE reads. Of about 700,000 distinct CDR3 sequences listed, around 5.7% were seen once; the top ten hold 1.5% to 2%. As for this clonotype: Its target is unknown.

The sequence was obtained from a man aged 18 to 29 in good health. Material for sequencing was naive T cells sorted from blood. The J gene is TRBJ2-1, the V gene TRBV7-3; no clear D gene. The CDR3 sequence is CASSLTGRGGNEQFF. DNA for the CDR3: TGTGCCAGCAGCTTAACAGGCCGCGGTGGGAATGAGCAGTTCTTC.